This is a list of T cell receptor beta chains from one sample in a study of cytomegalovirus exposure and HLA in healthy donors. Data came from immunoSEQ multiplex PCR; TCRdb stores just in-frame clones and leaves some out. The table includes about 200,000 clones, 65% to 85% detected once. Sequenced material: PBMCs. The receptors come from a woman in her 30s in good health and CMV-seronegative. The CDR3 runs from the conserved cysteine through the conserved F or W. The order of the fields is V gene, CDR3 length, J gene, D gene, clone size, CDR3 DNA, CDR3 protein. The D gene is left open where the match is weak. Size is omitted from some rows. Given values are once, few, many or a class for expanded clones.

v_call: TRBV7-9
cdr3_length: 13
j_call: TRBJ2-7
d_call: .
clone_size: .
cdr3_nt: TGTGCCAGCAGCTTACGAGGAGGCTGGGAGCAGTACTTC
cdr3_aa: CASSLRGGWEQYF

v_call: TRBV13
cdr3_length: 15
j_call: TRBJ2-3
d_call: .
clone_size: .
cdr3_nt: TGTGCCAGCAGCTCGAGGACGGGGAGCACAGATACGCAGTATTTT
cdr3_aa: CASSSRTGSTDTQYF

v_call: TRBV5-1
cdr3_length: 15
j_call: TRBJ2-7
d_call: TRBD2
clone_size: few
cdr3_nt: TGCGCCAGCAGCTTGGATGCGGGGGTCTCCTACGAGCAGTACTTC
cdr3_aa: CASSLDAGVSYEQYF

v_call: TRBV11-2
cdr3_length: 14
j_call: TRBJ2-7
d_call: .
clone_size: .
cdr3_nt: TGTGCCAGCCTACAAACGGGGGAGATCTACGAGCAGTACTTC
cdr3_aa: CASLQTGEIYEQYF

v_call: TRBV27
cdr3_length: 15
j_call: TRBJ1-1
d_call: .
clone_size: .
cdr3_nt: TGTGCCAGCAGCCCCTCGGAGACAGTTGGGACTGAAGCTTTCTTT
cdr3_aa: CASSPSETVGTEAFF

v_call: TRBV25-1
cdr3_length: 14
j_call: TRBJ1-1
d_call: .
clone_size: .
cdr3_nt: TGTGCCAGCAGTGAATTTTCGGGGGTGGGTGAAGCTTTCTTT
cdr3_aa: CASSEFSGVGEAFF

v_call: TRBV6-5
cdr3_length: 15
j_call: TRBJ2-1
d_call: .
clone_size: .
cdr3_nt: TGTGCCAGCTTGGGAGGGGGGGATTTGGCGAATGAGCAGTTCTTC
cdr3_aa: CASLGGGDLANEQFF

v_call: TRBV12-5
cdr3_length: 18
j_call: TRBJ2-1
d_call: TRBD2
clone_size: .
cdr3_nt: TGTGCTAGTGGTTTGGCCCTAGCGGGGCCTAGCTCCTACAATGAGCAGTTCTTC
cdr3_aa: CASGLALAGPSSYNEQFF

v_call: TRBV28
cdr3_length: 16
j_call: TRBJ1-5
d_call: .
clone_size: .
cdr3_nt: TGTGCCAGCAGTCCCGACAGGCGAAGGTGGGTTCAGCCCCAGCATTTT
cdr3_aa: CASSPDRRRWVQPQHF

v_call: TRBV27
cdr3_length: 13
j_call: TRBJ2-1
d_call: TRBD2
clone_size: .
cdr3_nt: TGTGCCAGCTGGACTAGCGGGTACAATGAGCAGTTCTTC
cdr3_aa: CASWTSGYNEQFF

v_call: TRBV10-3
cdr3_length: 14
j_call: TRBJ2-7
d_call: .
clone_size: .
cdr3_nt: TGTGCCATCAGGCGGGGACAGCATTTCTACGAGCAGTACTTC
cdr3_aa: CAIRRGQHFYEQYF

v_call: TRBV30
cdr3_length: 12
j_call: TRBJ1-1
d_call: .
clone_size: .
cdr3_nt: TGTGCCTGGAGCTACCGTAAGCGTGAAGCTTTCTTT
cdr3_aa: CAWSYRKREAFF

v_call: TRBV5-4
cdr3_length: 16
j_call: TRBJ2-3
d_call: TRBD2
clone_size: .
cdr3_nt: TGTGCCAGCAGCCTTGGGACTAGCGGGAGTAGTTATACGCAGTATTTT
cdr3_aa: CASSLGTSGSSYTQYF

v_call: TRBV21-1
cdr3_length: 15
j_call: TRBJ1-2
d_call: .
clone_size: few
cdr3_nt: TGTGCCAGCAGTGTACAGGCGCATTCTAACTATGGCTACACCTTC
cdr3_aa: CASSVQAHSNYGYTF

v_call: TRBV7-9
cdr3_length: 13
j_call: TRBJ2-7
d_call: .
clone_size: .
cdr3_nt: TGTTCCAGCAGCCCGCGGACTTCCTACGAGCAGTACTTC
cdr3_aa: CSSSPRTSYEQYF

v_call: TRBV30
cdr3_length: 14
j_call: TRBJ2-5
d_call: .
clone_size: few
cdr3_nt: TGTGCCTGGAGTGTAGGAGGCCCCCAAGAGACCCAGTACTTC
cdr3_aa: CAWSVGGPQETQYF

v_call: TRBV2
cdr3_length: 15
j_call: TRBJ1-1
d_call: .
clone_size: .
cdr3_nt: TGTGCCAGCAGTGAGGGCCCGCCCATGAACACTGAAGCTTTCTTT
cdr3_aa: CASSEGPPMNTEAFF

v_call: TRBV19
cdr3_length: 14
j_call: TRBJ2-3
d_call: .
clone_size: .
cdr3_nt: TGTGCCAGTAGTGAGGGGGGGGCCACAGATACGCAGTATTTT
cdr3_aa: CASSEGGATDTQYF

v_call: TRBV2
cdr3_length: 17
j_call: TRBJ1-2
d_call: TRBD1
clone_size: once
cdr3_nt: TGTGCCAGCAGTAGGGACAGGGACCGATATAGACATTATGGCTACACCTTC
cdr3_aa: CASSRDRDRYRHYGYTF

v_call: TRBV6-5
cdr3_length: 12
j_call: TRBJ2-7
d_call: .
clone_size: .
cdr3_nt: TGTGCCAGCAATGGGGGGTCCTACGAGCAGTACTTC
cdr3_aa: CASNGGSYEQYF

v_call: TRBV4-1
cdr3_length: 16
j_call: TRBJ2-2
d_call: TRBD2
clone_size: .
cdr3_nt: TGCGCCAGCAGCCAAACTAGCGCAGAGAACACCGGGGAGCTGTTTTTT
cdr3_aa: CASSQTSAENTGELFF

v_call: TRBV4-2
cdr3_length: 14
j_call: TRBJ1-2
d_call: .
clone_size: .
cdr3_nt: TGTGCCAGCAGCTCTATCGGGGGGCAAAATGGCTACACCTTC
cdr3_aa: CASSSIGGQNGYTF

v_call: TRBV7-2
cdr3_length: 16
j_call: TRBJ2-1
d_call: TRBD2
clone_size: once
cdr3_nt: TGTGCCAGCAGACTTGGGACTAGCGGGCTTACGGGTGAGCAGTTCTTC
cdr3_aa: CASRLGTSGLTGEQFF

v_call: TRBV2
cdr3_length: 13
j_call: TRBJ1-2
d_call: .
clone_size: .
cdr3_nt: TGTGCCAGCAGTTTTGACGGGGTTTTTGGCTACCCCTTC
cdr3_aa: CASSFDGVFGYPF

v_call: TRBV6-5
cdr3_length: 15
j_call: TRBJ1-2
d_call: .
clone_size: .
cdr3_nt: TGTGCCAGCAAGTTGGGAGGCGGAGCTAACTATGGCTACACCTTC
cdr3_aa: CASKLGGGANYGYTF